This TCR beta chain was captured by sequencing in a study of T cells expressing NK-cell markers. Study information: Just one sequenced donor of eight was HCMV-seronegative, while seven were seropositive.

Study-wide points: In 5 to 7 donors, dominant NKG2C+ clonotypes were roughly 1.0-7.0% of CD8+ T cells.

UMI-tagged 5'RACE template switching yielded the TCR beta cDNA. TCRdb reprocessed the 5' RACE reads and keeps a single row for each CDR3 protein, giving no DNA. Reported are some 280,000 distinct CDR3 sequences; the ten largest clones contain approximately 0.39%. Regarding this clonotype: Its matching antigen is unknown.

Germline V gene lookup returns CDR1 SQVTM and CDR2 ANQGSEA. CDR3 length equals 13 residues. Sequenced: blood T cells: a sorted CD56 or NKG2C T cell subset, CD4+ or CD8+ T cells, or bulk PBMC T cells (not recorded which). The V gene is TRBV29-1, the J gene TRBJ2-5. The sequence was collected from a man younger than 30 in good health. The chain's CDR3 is CSVATSQGETQYF.